These 18 T cell receptor beta chains came from one sample sequenced in a study of OX40 agonist ivuxolimab in advanced cancers. Assay: immunoSEQ multiplex PCR; the TCRdb copy retains only in-frame clones and omits some. Among some 48,000 clones listed, roughly 81% were seen once. Specimen: CD4+ or CD8+ T cells sorted from blood, collected in a trial of the OX40 agonist ivuxolimab. Source of these receptors: an adult with an advanced solid tumor such as melanoma, head and neck, liver or kidney cancer.

The gene calls are TRBV4-3 and TRBJ2-2; D unclear. CDR3 size: 14 residues. Germline assignment: CDR1 LGHNA and CDR2 YSLEER. Trimming stripped 0 bases from V and 7 bases from J, with 9 bases between. The DNA for the CDR3 is TGCGCCAGCAGCCAAGAGTGGCATGTCGGGGAGCTGTTTTTT. Translated, it gives CASSQEWHVGELFF.

J is TRBJ2-1 and V is TRBV2, with 9 bases lining up with TRBD1. The CDR3 covers 14 residues. V gave up 7 bases and J gave up 12 bases; unmatched junction bases: 13. Germline lookup yields CDR1 SNHLY and CDR2 FYNNEI. This CDR3 reads CASIPGQGEFGQFF. The CDR3 bases are TGTGCCAGCATCCCGGGACAGGGTGAATTTGGGCAGTTCTTC.

As concerns this clone: The sample holds other DNA sequences that translate to the same CDR3. This chain links TRBV9 with TRBJ2-1; TRBD1 might be the D (6 bases). The germline V gene has CDR1 SGDLS and CDR2 YYNGEE. V was shortened by 1 base and J by 2 bases, with 7 bases between the two germline ends. This CDR3 has 14 amino acids. The CDR3 region is CASSVRGTYNEQFF. The CDR3 DNA sequence: TGTGCCAGCAGCGTAAGGGGGACCTACAATGAGCAGTTCTTC.

The J gene is TRBJ2-4, the V gene TRBV6-1; D is ambiguous. Trimming pared 3 bases from V and 0 bases from J, leaving 9 bases between. The CDR3 totals 15 residues. The germline CDR1 and CDR2 sequences are MNHNS and SASEGT. The CDR3 reads CASSDSGLAKNIQYF. CDR3 nucleotides: TGTGCCAGCAGTGATTCCGGTCTAGCCAAAAACATTCAGTACTTC.

The chain employs TRBV27 and TRBJ2-1; D perhaps matches TRBD2 (5 bases). Germline V gives CDR1 MNHEY, CDR2 SMNVEV (reference sequence). The CDR3 contains 13 residues. Trimming removed 4 bases from V and 5 bases from J, with 9 bases in between. CDR3 sequence: CASSSRANNEQFF. In DNA, the CDR3 is TGTGCCAGCAGTTCGCGGGCCAACAATGAGCAGTTCTTC.

This chain links TRBV27 with TRBJ1-5, with 7 bases identical to TRBD1. The CDR3 is 14 residues long. Germline CDR1 reads MNHEY; CDR2 reads SMNVEV (reference sequence). Germline trimming cut 2 bases from V and 8 bases from J; bases unmatched to any gene: 6. CDR3 in amino acids: CASSLQGGREPQHF. CDR3 DNA sequence: TGTGCCAGCAGTTTACAGGGGGGACGTGAGCCCCAGCATTTT.

The V and J genes are TRBV28 and TRBJ2-7; D remains ambiguous. The V gene lost 4 bases and the J gene lost 0 bases, with 16 bases spanning the gap. Germline V gene lookup returns CDR1 MDHEN and CDR2 SYDVKM. CDR3 length equals 16 residues. The CDR3 is CASSSVGRSLSYEQYF. CDR3 DNA sequence: TGTGCCAGCAGTTCGGTCGGACGGAGTCTCTCCTACGAGCAGTACTTC.

V is TRBV11-3 and J is TRBJ2-1; 11 bases match TRBD1. Trimming took 5 bases from V and 8 from J; bases not matched to a gene: 11. The germline V gene has CDR1 SGHNT and CDR2 YENEEA. This CDR3 spans 16 amino acids. CDR3 in amino acids: CASSPSTGQGAHEQFF. In DNA, the CDR3 is TGTGCCAGCAGCCCTAGTACCGGACAGGGGGCGCATGAGCAGTTCTTC.

This clone was seen a single time. The gene calls are TRBV2 and TRBJ2-5, with D perhaps given as TRBD1 or TRBD2 (5 bases each). The CDR3 spans 14 residues. V was shortened by 10 bases and J by 3 bases, with 18 bases between the two germline ends. CDR1 is SNHLY, CDR2 FYNNEI, per germline. The CDR3 DNA is TGTGCCACCGTGAGGGGTACGACTAAAGAGACCCAGTACTTC. Translation: CATVRGTTKETQYF.

This chain links TRBV27 with TRBJ1-2, with D unresolved. The CDR3 consists of 15 residues. V was trimmed by 5 bases and J by 4 bases, leaving 17 bases between them. Germline V gene lookup returns CDR1 MNHEY and CDR2 SMNVEV (reference sequence). In DNA form, the CDR3 reads TGTGCCAGCAGTCCCGGAGCAGGACCTTCCTATGGCTACACCTTC. It yields the protein CASSPGAGPSYGYTF.

This chain uses TRBV18 with TRBJ1-2; D might be TRBD1 (6 bases). Germline-derived CDR1 and CDR2 are KGHSH and LQKENI. The ends were cut back, 3 bases at V and 7 bases at J, with 18 bases in the middle. The CDR3 extends over 15 amino acids. The chain's CDR3 is CASSPDLSGGLGYTF. The CDR3 DNA reads as TGTGCCAGCTCACCCGATCTAAGTGGGGGGCTTGGCTACACCTTC.

The chain employs TRBV6-5 and TRBJ1-1; D call uncertain. Between the trimmed V and J ends, which lost 10 bases and 2 bases, there was a span of 14 bases. Germline V gene data show CDR1 as MNHEY and CDR2 as SVGAGI. The CDR3 runs to 13 residues. The CDR3 region is CATEGPVNTEAFF. The CDR3 bases are TGTGCCACCGAAGGGCCAGTCAACACTGAAGCTTTCTTT.

The genes are TRBV5-4 and TRBJ1-2; D possibly corresponds to TRBD1 (5 bases). V was trimmed by 0 bases and J by 8 bases, leaving 17 bases between them. Germline V lookup: CDR1 SGHNT, CDR2 YYREEE (reference sequence). The CDR3 contains 15 residues. CDR3 amino acids: CASSLEGLDWRGYTF. CDR3 coding DNA: TGTGCCAGCAGCTTGGAGGGGCTAGACTGGCGGGGCTACACCTTC.

A few counts support this clone. This sequence joins TRBV5-5 and TRBJ2-7; D not resolved. The CDR3 covers 12 residues. Trimming removed 4 bases from V and 6 bases from J, with 11 bases in between. Germline CDR1 reads SGHKS; CDR2 reads YYEKEE (reference sequence). The CDR3 nucleotides read TGTGCCAGCAGCACCGGCGGTGGCGAGCAGTACTTC. This codes for CASSTGGGEQYF.

This chain joins TRBV4-1 and TRBJ2-3; D not resolved. From germline, CDR1 is MGHRA and CDR2 YSYEKL. Trimming cost V 1 base and J 6 bases, with 14 bases left between them. The CDR3 is 15 amino acids. CDR3 protein: CASSQVVTTADTQYF. In nucleotides, the CDR3 is TGCGCCAGCAGCCAAGTAGTGACAACTGCGGATACGCAGTATTTT.

This clone was recorded once. V and J are TRBV9 and TRBJ2-3; the D gene is possibly TRBD2 (6 bases). Trimming removed 3 bases at V and 7 bases at J, with 15 bases between. The length of the CDR3 is 14 residues. Germline loops: CDR1 SGDLS, CDR2 YYNGEE. In nucleotides, the CDR3 is TGTGCCAGCAGCGCCGAGACTAGTCCGCATACGCAGTATTTT. It is translated as CASSAETSPHTQYF.

This clone was picked up one time. The chain is built from TRBV2 and TRBJ1-5, with D unclear. The germline CDR1 and CDR2 sequences are SNHLY and FYNNEI. The CDR3 extends over 13 amino acids. Trimming took off 6 bases at V and 0 bases at J, with 6 bases between the two ends. The CDR3 DNA reads as TGTGCCAGCAGCACCTATAGCAATCAGCCCCAGCATTTT. This codes for CASSTYSNQPQHF.

The chain combines TRBV4-3 with TRBJ1-3; D not resolved. The V and J ends lost 0 bases and 5 bases respectively, with 5 bases between them. The CDR3 extends over 13 amino acids. CDR1 and CDR2 (germline): LGHNA, YSLEER. CDR3 DNA: TGCGCCAGCAGCCAAGATGAGAGAAACACCATATATTTT. This encodes CASSQDERNTIYF.